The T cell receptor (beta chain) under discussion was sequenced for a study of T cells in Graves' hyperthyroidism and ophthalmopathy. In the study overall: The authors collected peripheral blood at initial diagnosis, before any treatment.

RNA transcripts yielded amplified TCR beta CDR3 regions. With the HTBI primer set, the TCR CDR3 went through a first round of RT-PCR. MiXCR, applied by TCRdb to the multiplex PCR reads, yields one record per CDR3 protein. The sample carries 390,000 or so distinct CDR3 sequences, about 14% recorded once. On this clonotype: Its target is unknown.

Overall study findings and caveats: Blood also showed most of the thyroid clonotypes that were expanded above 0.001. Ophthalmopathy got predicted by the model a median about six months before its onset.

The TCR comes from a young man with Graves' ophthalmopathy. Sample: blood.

In DNA form, the CDR3 reads TGTGCCAGTACCATCCCGGGTTCCTCCTACAATGAGCAGTTCTTC. This translates into CASTIPGSSYNEQFF. The chain links TRBV19 to TRBJ2-1; no definite D call. The germline V gene encodes CDR1 LNHDA and CDR2 SQIVND (reference sequence). CDR3 size: 15 residues. V lost 7 bases to trimming and J lost 0 bases, with 13 bases between them. Combining the CDR3 with reference TRBV19 and TRBJ2-1 gives the whole variable domain DGGITQSPKYLFRKEGQNVTLSCEQNLNHDAMYWYRQDPGQGLRLIYYSQIVNDFQKGDIAEGYSVSREKKESFPLTVTSAQKNPTAFYLCASTIPGSSYNEQFFGPGTRLTVL.